Listed here are 23 T cell receptor beta chains from one sample, sequenced in a study of blood T cell repertoires in COVID-19 (dated by TCRdb to the early 2020s). Library prep was done by the immunoSEQ multiplex PCR assay. The table was pulled from immuneACCESS by TCRdb, which kept in-frame rearrangements only. Such tables lose some clones; where checked, under half of the loss comes from unresolved V genes, and the rest has no known cause. The table for this sample lists 35,000 to 40,000 clones; 70% to 90% of them were counted only once. Together, the top ten hold approximately 4.5% of the sample. The sequenced material came from peripheral blood. The receptors here all came from a man aged 60-69 years with COVID-19, enrolled during active disease.

The rearrangement links TRBV28 to TRBJ1-4; 9 bases map to TRBD1. The J segment lost 8 bases and the V segment lost 5 bases, leaving 9 bases of the junction unmatched. This CDR3 has 15 residues. CDR1 is MDHEN and CDR2 is SYDVKM in the germline V gene. The CDR3 region has the DNA TGTGCCAGCAGTGATCCGGGACAGGGTGGAGAAAAACTGTTTTTT. Its protein is CASSDPGQGGEKLFF.

This chain uses TRBV11-2 with TRBJ2-7; 9 bases line up with TRBD1. CDR3 length: 14 residues. Germline trimming cut 5 bases from V and 3 bases from J; bases unmatched to any gene: 5. The germline CDR1 and CDR2 sequences are SGHAT and FQNNGV. CDR3 in amino acids: CASSPGQGNYEQYF. The CDR3 DNA sequence: TGTGCCAGCAGCCCTGGACAGGGGAACTACGAGCAGTACTTC. Based on the CDR3 plus reference TRBV11-2 and TRBJ2-7, the full variable domain is EAGVAQSPRYKIIEKRQSVAFWCNPISGHATLYWYQQILGQGPKLLIQFQNNGVVDDSQLPKDRFSAERLKGVDSTLKIQPAKLEDSAVYLCASSPGQGNYEQYFGPGTRLTVT.

This clone appeared a few times. The rearrangement uses TRBV27 and TRBJ2-3, with D maybe TRBD2 (5 bases). The CDR3 extends over 14 amino acids. V was shortened by 4 bases and J by 6 bases, with 14 bases between the two germline ends. The germline V gene encodes CDR1 MNHEY and CDR2 SMNVEV (reference sequence). The CDR3 region is CASSSALEGDTQYF. In DNA, the CDR3 is TGTGCCAGCAGTTCCGCCCTCGAGGGTGATACGCAGTATTTT.

The sample holds a few counts of this clone. V usage is TRBV28 and J usage is TRBJ2-7; TRBD2 aligns across 7 bases. J gave up 0 bases and V 6 bases, and 2 bases lay outside the gene matches. This CDR3 contains 13 residues. In germline, CDR1 is MDHEN, CDR2 SYDVKM. CDR3 in amino acids: CASRSGTSYEQYF. The CDR3 DNA sequence: TGTGCCAGCAGAAGCGGGACCTCCTACGAGCAGTACTTC. The full variable domain, its missing parts supplied by reference TRBV28 and TRBJ2-7, is DVKVTQSSRYLVKRTGEKVFLECVQDMDHENMFWYRQDPGLGLRLIYFSYDVKMKEKGDIPEGYSVSREKKERFSLILESASTNQTSMYLCASRSGTSYEQYFGPGTRLTVT.

The rearrangement joins TRBV10-2 to TRBJ2-3, with 10 bases fitting TRBD2. Looked up from germline, CDR1 is WSHSY and CDR2 is SAAADI. Unmatched junction bases numbered 8, after V lost 4 bases and J lost 4 bases. This CDR3 has 16 amino acids. DNA for the CDR3: TGCGCCAGCAGTGGGGCTAGCGGGAGTAGAGCAGATACGCAGTATTTT. It yields the protein CASSGASGSRADTQYF.

The V gene is TRBV6-5, the J gene TRBJ1-2, with a possible D match to TRBD1 (6 bases). The ends were cut back, 4 bases at V and 8 bases at J, with 14 bases in the middle. Germline values: CDR1 MNHEY, CDR2 SVGAGI. The CDR3 consists of 13 residues. The CDR3 is CASSFPGGQGYTF. The CDR3 bases are TGTGCCAGCAGTTTTCCCGGGGGGCAAGGCTACACCTTC.

This clone was detected once. The chain is built from TRBV6-6 and TRBJ2-1; D may be TRBD1 (7 bases). The CDR3 runs 15 residues. Trimming took 6 bases from V and 4 from J, leaving 16 bases between them. CDR1 and CDR2 (germline): MNHNY, SVGAGI (reference sequence). The CDR3 DNA reads as TGTGCCAGCAGGAGCAGGGGGGTCTCTTACAATGAGCAGTTCTTC. This encodes CASRSRGVSYNEQFF.

This chain connects TRBV28 to TRBJ2-7; 8 bases match TRBD2. V lost 6 bases and J lost 4; bases outside the gene matches: 8. Germline V lookup: CDR1 MDHEN, CDR2 SYDVKM. The CDR3 totals 14 residues. The CDR3 DNA sequence: TGTGCCAGCAGCCGGAGTAGCGGGACATACGAGCAGTACTTC. It specifies CASSRSSGTYEQYF.

The chain uses TRBV4-1 and TRBJ2-7, with 10 bases lining up with TRBD2. Germline V lookup: CDR1 MGHRA, CDR2 YSYEKL. CDR3 length equals 18 residues. V gave up 4 bases and J gave up 2 bases; unmatched junction bases: 14. The CDR3 loop reads CASSRVGVAGGGAYEQYF. The CDR3 DNA is TGCGCCAGCAGCCGAGTGGGAGTAGCGGGAGGTGGGGCCTACGAGCAGTACTTC.

V gene TRBV6-5 combines with J gene TRBJ2-1; D possibly corresponds to TRBD2 (6 bases). The CDR3 has 13 amino acids. The V end lost 4 bases, the J end lost 12 bases, and 16 bases lay between the germline ends. Germline CDR1 is MNHEY and CDR2 is SVGAGI. In DNA form, the CDR3 reads TGTGCCAGCAGTTTGGGGACCGGGGGTCGGCAGTTCTTC. Amino acid sequence: CASSLGTGGRQFF.

In this sample, this clone turned up a few times. The V and J genes are TRBV19 and TRBJ2-1; possible D gene TRBD1, 5 bases. The CDR3 is 16 residues long. Germline values: CDR1 LNHDA, CDR2 SQIVND (reference sequence). V lost 3 bases and J lost 5, with 17 bases in between. CDR3 protein: CASSISDRKIHNEQFF. In DNA, the CDR3 is TGTGCCAGTAGTATTTCCGACAGAAAGATACACAATGAGCAGTTCTTC. Complete variable domain (other parts from reference TRBV19 and TRBJ2-1): DGGITQSPKYLFRKEGQNVTLSCEQNLNHDAMYWYRQDPGQGLRLIYYSQIVNDFQKGDIAEGYSVSREKKESFPLTVTSAQKNPTAFYLCASSISDRKIHNEQFFGPGTRLTVL.

The genes are TRBV6-6 and TRBJ1-1, with D unresolved. Germline CDR1 is MNHNY and CDR2 is SVGAGI (reference sequence). The CDR3 sequence is 14 residues long. The V end lost 0 bases, the J end lost 3 bases, and 8 bases lay between the germline ends. The CDR3 DNA reads TGTGCCAGCAGTTACTCGTCCGGGGACACTGAAGCTTTCTTT. Protein product: CASSYSSGDTEAFF.

V and J are TRBV18 and TRBJ1-5; 8 nucleotides line up with TRBD1. The CDR3 has 15 residues. Germline lookup yields CDR1 KGHSH and CDR2 LQKENI. J lost 0 bases, V lost 5 bases, and 3 bases had no gene match. The CDR3 region is CASSGTGVSNQPQHF. For the CDR3, the DNA is TGTGCCAGCTCAGGGACAGGCGTTAGCAATCAGCCCCAGCATTTT.

The chain couples TRBV9 to TRBJ2-1, with 8 bases lining up with TRBD1. Trimming cost V 4 bases and J 4 bases; bases outside gene matches: 7. Germline V CDR1 and CDR2: SGDLS, YYNGEE. The CDR3 is 15 residues long. The CDR3 DNA reads as TGTGCCAGCAGCACACGGACAGGGTTTTACAATGAGCAGTTCTTC. Its protein product is CASSTRTGFYNEQFF.

This chain joins TRBV14 and TRBJ1-4; 8 nucleotides match TRBD1. This CDR3 region has 16 residues. The V segment lost 4 bases and the J segment 2 bases; nucleotides outside the gene matches: 6. Germline-derived CDR1 and CDR2 are SGHDN and FVKESK. CDR3 amino acids: CASSRMDRDTNEKLFF. The CDR3 region has the DNA TGTGCCAGCAGCCGAATGGACAGGGATACTAATGAAAAACTGTTTTTT. The full variable domain, completed using reference TRBV14 and TRBJ1-4, is EAGVTQFPSHSVIEKGQTVTLRCDPISGHDNLYWYRRVMGKEIKFLLHFVKESKQDESGMPNNRFLAERTGGTYSTLKVQPAELEDSGVYFCASSRMDRDTNEKLFFGSGTQLSVL.

The rearrangement uses TRBV25-1 and TRBJ2-7; no clear D. This CDR3 is 12 amino acids long. Germline V gene data show CDR1 as MGHDK and CDR2 as SYGVNS. V lost 5 bases, J lost 3 bases, and 8 bases lay in between. The CDR3 DNA sequence: TGTGCCAGCAGTCAAAGCGTCTACGAGCAGTACTTC. Protein: CASSQSVYEQYF.

V usage is TRBV7-2 and J usage is TRBJ1-2; D is unclear. Between the trimmed V and J ends, which lost 5 bases and 4 bases, there was a span of 8 bases. The CDR3 is 12 amino acids. Germline CDR1 SGHTA, CDR2 FQGNSA. Here the CDR3 reads CASSLYSYGYTF. The CDR3 DNA sequence: TGTGCCAGCAGCCTATACAGCTATGGCTACACCTTC.

The chain uses TRBV2 and TRBJ1-3; the match to TRBD1 covers 7 bases. V trimming: 6 bases; J trimming: 4 bases; junction bases outside the gene matches: 3. This CDR3 region has 13 residues. Germline values: CDR1 SNHLY, CDR2 FYNNEI. CDR3 in amino acids: CASRGTAGNTIYF. The CDR3 bases are TGTGCCAGCAGAGGGACAGCCGGAAACACCATATATTTT.

The V and J genes are TRBV25-1 and TRBJ2-2; 11 positions agree with TRBD2. Trimming removed 9 bases from V and 6 bases from J; junction bases left unmatched: 3. Germline V CDR1 and CDR2: MGHDK, SYGVNS. The CDR3 totals 13 residues. Here the CDR3 DNA reads TGTGCCAGTACGGGACTAGCGGCCGGGGAGCTGTTTTTT. Translating gives CASTGLAAGELFF.

The CDR3 is CASSLSIHFNNEQFF. CDR3 nucleotides: TGTGCCAGCAGTTTAAGTATTCACTTTAACAATGAGCAGTTCTTC. The V gene is TRBV28, the J gene TRBJ2-1; D unclear. Germline CDR1 reads MDHEN; CDR2 reads SYDVKM. Between the trimmed V and J ends, which lost 2 bases and 5 bases, there was a span of 13 bases. This CDR3 contains 15 residues.

The rearrangement uses TRBV6-5 and TRBJ2-7; 11 bases map to TRBD2. Losses at the gene ends were 6 bases for V and 2 bases for J; bases not matched to a gene: 3. Germline CDR1 MNHEY, CDR2 SVGAGI. The CDR3 covers 14 residues. DNA for the CDR3: TGTGCCAGCAGGGTAGCGGGAGGGGCCTACGAGCAGTACTTC. Translation: CASRVAGGAYEQYF.

This clone came up once. This chain joins TRBV6-2 or TRBV6-3 and TRBJ1-1; 7 bases fit TRBD1. The CDR3 has 15 amino acids. Looked up from germline, CDR1 is MNHEY and CDR2 is SVGEGT. V shed 6 bases and J 1 base; nucleotides not matched to a gene: 8. The CDR3 DNA reads as TGTGCCAGCAGCCCGGACCAGGGGGGGAACACTGAAGCTTTCTTT. Translated: CASSPDQGGNTEAFF.

This clone was counted once. The V gene is TRBV13, the J gene TRBJ1-4; 7 bases map to TRBD1. CDR1 is PRHDT and CDR2 is FYEKMQ in the germline V gene (reference sequence). CDR3 length: 15 residues. Trimming at V came to 2 bases and at J to 5 bases, leaving 5 bases not matched to a gene. CDR3 loop: CASSLRGQKNEKLFF. CDR3 in DNA: TGTGCCAGCAGCTTAAGGGGGCAGAAGAATGAAAAACTGTTTTTT.